A single sample is the source of the 29 T cell receptor beta chains below, sequenced in a study of spatial heterogeneity in lung cancer. Time point noted: blood at routine non-recurrence follow-up after resection. No cells were sorted before sequencing. The whole RNA sequenced was extracted from tumor, nontumor lung or frozen PBMC. TCRdb fed the 5' RACE reads into MiXCR, producing one record per CDR3 protein. The top ten clones hold around 17% of a sample with about 120,000 distinct CDR3 sequences, 12% of them seen once. The sample here was PBMCs, taken at follow-up. All receptors derive from a male donor with early-stage non-small cell lung cancer.

The chain recombines TRBV28 with TRBJ2-5, with D hard to call. V lost 1 base and J lost 2, with 11 bases in between. The CDR3 is 15 amino acids. The germline gives CDR1 MDHEN, CDR2 SYDVKM. The CDR3 loop reads CASSLFGYRQETQYF. CDR3 nucleotides: TGTGCCAGCAGTTTATTCGGCTACCGACAAGAGACCCAGTACTTC.

This clonotype was observed at least ten times. The chain links TRBV6-5 to TRBJ1-2; possible D gene TRBD1, 6 bases. V lost 0 bases and J lost 8, with 16 bases in between. The CDR3 is 15 residues long. Germline loops: CDR1 MNHEY, CDR2 SVGAGI. The CDR3 nucleotides read TGTGCCAGCAGTTACTCGAGGCAGGGGATCGGGGGCTACACCTTC. Its protein is CASSYSRQGIGGYTF.

The chain links TRBV24-1 to TRBJ2-1; TRBD1 aligns across 7 bases. Per germline, CDR1 KGHDR and CDR2 SFDVKD. This CDR3 has 17 residues. The J segment lost 6 bases and the V segment lost 2 bases, leaving 12 bases of the junction unmatched. CDR3 in amino acids: CATSDSRGSAVGNEQFF. In DNA, the CDR3 is TGTGCCACCAGTGATTCCAGGGGGAGCGCGGTCGGCAATGAGCAGTTCTTC.

J is TRBJ2-1 and V is TRBV20-1; 7 nucleotides line up with TRBD1. V lost 5 bases and J lost 8; bases outside the gene matches: 12. CDR3 length: 14 amino acids. Germline-derived CDR1 and CDR2 are DFQATT and SNEGSKA (reference sequence). The CDR3 protein is CSARPGDRDHEQFF. CDR3 bases: TGCAGTGCTCGCCCAGGAGACAGGGATCATGAGCAGTTCTTC.

The table lists this clonotype with many counts. This chain links TRBV3-1 with TRBJ1-2; no clear D gene. The CDR3 contains 14 residues. Trimming left V 4 bases short and J 4 bases short, with 13 bases between. Per germline, CDR1 LGHDT and CDR2 YNNKEL (reference sequence). CDR3: CASSPTGDGYGYTF. The CDR3 DNA is TGTGCCAGCAGCCCGACCGGGGATGGCTATGGCTACACCTTC.

This sequence joins TRBV5-1 and TRBJ2-1; TRBD2 matches at 7 bases. V was clipped by 0 bases and J by 2 bases; unmatched bases: 8. The CDR3 runs to 17 residues. In germline, CDR1 is SGHRS, CDR2 YFSETQ. The CDR3 DNA reads as TGCGCCAGCAGCTTGGCCGGAAGAGCGGGGCCCTACAATGAGCAGTTCTTC. It is translated as CASSLAGRAGPYNEQFF.

There are a few counts of this clonotype. V and J are TRBV11-2 and TRBJ2-5; D is possibly TRBD1 or TRBD2 (5 bases each). V gave up 5 bases and J gave up 2 bases, with 12 bases separating them. Germline assignment: CDR1 SGHAT and CDR2 FQNNGV. The CDR3 spans 14 residues. DNA for the CDR3: TGTGCCAGCAGCGAGGGACGGAGACAAGAGACCCAGTACTTC. Translated, it gives CASSEGRRQETQYF.

This sequence joins TRBV9 and TRBJ2-1; 9 bases line up with TRBD2. Germline V gives CDR1 SGDLS, CDR2 YYNGEE. The CDR3 is made up of 15 amino acids. The trim removed 4 bases at V and 2 bases at J, leaving 4 bases unmatched. CDR3 in DNA: TGTGCCAGCAGCATGCGGGGGGGCGCCTACAATGAGCAGTTCTTC. This gives the protein CASSMRGGAYNEQFF. Variable domain in full (rest from reference TRBV9 and TRBJ2-1): DSGVTQTPKHLITATGQRVTLRCSPRSGDLSVYWYQQSLDQGLQFLIQYYNGEERAKGNILERFSAQQFPDLHSELNLSSLELGDSALYFCASSMRGGAYNEQFFGPGTRLTVL.

This clonotype showed up many times. The chain has TRBV12-5 and TRBJ1-5, with D unclear. CDR1 is LGHNT, CDR2 FRNRAP, per germline. Trimming removed 7 bases at V and 10 bases at J, with 17 bases between. The CDR3 loop spans 13 amino acids. CDR3 residues: CASAIEGWSPQHF. The CDR3 DNA is TGTGCTAGTGCCATTGAGGGCTGGTCCCCCCAGCATTTT.

The chain combines TRBV11-1 with TRBJ2-3; 10 bases align to TRBD1. V shed 1 base and J 1 base; nucleotides not matched to a gene: 8. The CDR3 extends over 18 amino acids. CDR1 SGHAT and CDR2 FQDESV come from the germline V gene (reference sequence). Here the CDR3 reads CASSLDGTGVWGTDTQYF. DNA of the CDR3: TGTGCCAGCAGCTTAGATGGGACAGGGGTTTGGGGCACAGATACGCAGTATTTT. The variable domain in full, completed from reference TRBV11-1 and TRBJ2-3, reads EAEVAQSPRYKITEKSQAVAFWCDPISGHATLYWYRQILGQGPELLVQFQDESVVDDSQLPKDRFSAERLKGVDSTLKIQPAELGDSAMYLCASSLDGTGVWGTDTQYFGPGTRLTVL.

The chain joins TRBV18 to TRBJ1-2, with D unresolved. Trimming removed 3 bases from V and 1 base from J, with 6 bases in between. Germline V CDR1 and CDR2: KGHSH, LQKENI. This CDR3 comprises 13 residues. Written as DNA, the CDR3 is TGTGCCAGCTCACCGTATCGTAACTATGGCTACACCTTC. This codes for CASSPYRNYGYTF.

This clonotype was recorded many times. CDR3 protein: CASSPRGDTQYF. The CDR3 region has the DNA TGTGCCAGCAGCCCGCGGGGAGATACGCAGTATTTT. V is TRBV12-3 or TRBV12-4 and J is TRBJ2-3, with TRBD2 as a possible D gene (6 bases). The CDR3 is 12 amino acids. Trimming removed 6 bases from V and 5 bases from J, with 9 bases in between.

In this sample, this clonotype turned up many times. V usage is TRBV21-1 and J usage is TRBJ2-5; TRBD2 is the table's D call and was not checked against the DNA. TRBV21-1 is a pseudogene segment. CDR3 length: 16 residues. The CDR3 coding sequence is TGTGCCAGCAGCAAAGATACAGCGGGGGATATGAAGACCCAGTACTTC. Its translation is CASSKDTAGDMKTQYF.

This clonotype turned up a few times. The chain combines TRBV28 with TRBJ2-7; 7 bases agree with TRBD1. Germline lookup yields CDR1 MDHEN and CDR2 SYDVKM. This CDR3 contains 14 residues. V shed 5 bases, J shed 2 bases, and the junction held 6 bases outside the gene matches. The CDR3 sequence is CASSSATGPYEQYF. DNA for the CDR3: TGTGCCAGCAGTAGCGCGACAGGGCCCTACGAGCAGTACTTC.

This clonotype has ten or more counts. The V call is TRBV10-3, the J call TRBJ2-7, with D possibly TRBD2 on 6 matching bases. CDR1 ENHRY and CDR2 SYGVKD come from the germline V gene. CDR3 length: 12 residues. Between the trimmed V and J ends, which lost 6 bases and 7 bases, there was a span of 13 bases. CDR3 loop: CAIRSSAGEQYF. DNA for the CDR3: TGTGCCATCAGATCGAGCGCGGGGGAGCAGTACTTC.

The gene calls are TRBV3-1 and TRBJ1-1; D is ambiguous. Germline V gives CDR1 LGHDT, CDR2 YNNKEL (reference sequence). CDR3 length equals 14 residues. V was shortened by 4 bases and J by 3 bases, with 12 bases between the two germline ends. Written as DNA, the CDR3 is TGTGCCAGCAGCCGAAGTTCCACCTACACTGAAGCTTTCTTT. Translating it yields CASSRSSTYTEAFF.

This clonotype was counted at least ten times. This rearrangement joins TRBV9 to TRBJ1-6; D remains ambiguous. Trimming removed 4 bases at V and 6 bases at J, with 14 bases between. Per the germline V gene, CDR1 is SGDLS and CDR2 is YYNGEE. There are 15 residues in the CDR3. The CDR3 reads CASSPQLSGNSPLHF. Here the CDR3 DNA reads TGTGCCAGCAGCCCACAACTTTCCGGTAATTCACCCCTCCACTTT.

This clonotype turned up a few times. CDR3: CASKDSGMNTEAFF. CDR3 DNA sequence: TGCGCCAGCAAGGATTCAGGGATGAACACTGAAGCTTTCTTT. The chain recombines TRBV10-2 with TRBJ1-1, with D tentatively TRBD1 (5 bases). The CDR3 totals 14 residues. Deletions cut 7 bases from V and 0 bases from J, with 12 bases between. CDR1 WSHSY and CDR2 SAAADI come from the germline V gene.

The chain combines TRBV5-6 with TRBJ2-1, with D possibly TRBD1 on 6 matching bases. The V and J ends lost 2 bases and 6 bases respectively, with 15 bases between them. There are 15 residues in the CDR3. The germline CDR1 and CDR2 sequences are SGHDT and YYEEEE. This CDR3 reads CASSFYEGVSNEQFF. The CDR3 DNA is TGTGCCAGCAGCTTTTACGAGGGGGTAAGCAATGAGCAGTTCTTC.

This clonotype was detected only a few times. The V and J genes are TRBV12-3 or TRBV12-4 and TRBJ1-2; unclear D gene. V lost 8 bases, J lost 2 bases, and 12 bases lay in between. The CDR3 length is 13 residues. CDR3 nucleotide sequence: TGTGCCAGCTCCATCCGAGGGAACTATGGCTACACCTTC. Amino acid sequence: CASSIRGNYGYTF.

This clonotype was seen more than once but under ten times. J is TRBJ2-1 and V is TRBV5-4; D is ambiguous. There are 16 residues in the CDR3. V lost 0 bases and J 7 bases, leaving 17 bases between the germline ends. Germline CDR1 reads SGHNT; CDR2 reads YYREEE (reference sequence). The CDR3 DNA reads TGTGCCAGCAGCTTGGACGGACCTCGGTCGACGAATGAGCAGTTCTTC. Encoded protein: CASSLDGPRSTNEQFF.

This clonotype showed up many times. DNA of the CDR3: TGTGCCAGCACGAACACCGGGGAGCTGTTTTTT. It specifies CASTNTGELFF. The V and J genes are TRBV27 and TRBJ2-2, with D hard to call. This CDR3 is 11 amino acids long. The V and J ends lost 7 bases and 0 bases respectively, with 0 bases between them. The germline gives CDR1 MNHEY, CDR2 SMNVEV (reference sequence).

The table lists this clonotype with a few counts. In nucleotides, the CDR3 is TGTGCCAGCAGCACCGGGCCGAGCTCCTACAATGAGCAGTTCTTC. Encoded protein: CASSTGPSSYNEQFF. The chain links TRBV9 to TRBJ2-1; D not certain. Trimming removed 4 bases from V and 0 bases from J, with 11 bases in between. The CDR3 length is 15 residues. CDR1 and CDR2 from the germline V gene are SGDLS and YYNGEE. The full variable domain, its missing parts supplied by reference TRBV9 and TRBJ2-1, is DSGVTQTPKHLITATGQRVTLRCSPRSGDLSVYWYQQSLDQGLQFLIQYYNGEERAKGNILERFSAQQFPDLHSELNLSSLELGDSALYFCASSTGPSSYNEQFFGPGTRLTVL.

This clonotype showed up just a few times. The genes are TRBV11-2 and TRBJ1-1; TRBD1 matches 9 bases. The junction had 11 bases not matched to a gene; V was cut back by 5 bases and J by 7 bases. CDR1 is SGHAT and CDR2 is FQNNGV in the germline V gene. This CDR3 is built from 15 residues. This chain's CDR3 is CASSHPGTGIGEAFF. The CDR3 nucleotides read TGTGCCAGCAGCCACCCCGGGACAGGGATCGGTGAAGCTTTCTTT.

There are a few counts of this clonotype. The chain uses TRBV20-1 and TRBJ2-3, with TRBD2 matching over 9 bases. CDR3 length: 16 amino acids. In germline, CDR1 is DFQATT, CDR2 SNEGSKA (reference sequence). Trimming at V came to 4 bases and at J to 3 bases, leaving 11 bases not matched to a gene. The CDR3 loop reads CSAKAGGSMVTDTQYF. The CDR3 coding sequence is TGCAGTGCTAAAGCGGGGGGATCCATGGTAACAGATACGCAGTATTTT.

The chain joins TRBV25-1 to TRBJ2-5, with 11 bases fitting TRBD1. J gave up 3 bases and V 2 bases, and 8 bases lay outside the gene matches. CDR3 length equals 17 residues. The germline V gene encodes CDR1 MGHDK and CDR2 SYGVNS. This CDR3 is CASSELGTGGRKETQYF. The CDR3 nucleotides read TGTGCCAGCAGTGAACTCGGGACAGGGGGTCGGAAAGAGACCCAGTACTTC.

This clonotype appeared a few times. The chain has TRBV2 and TRBJ2-7; D is uncertain. This CDR3 has 15 amino acids. Trimming removed 4 bases at V and 7 bases at J, with 20 bases between. Germline-derived CDR1 and CDR2 are SNHLY and FYNNEI. The CDR3 nucleotides read TGTGCCAGCAGTGCGGAGAGACCCACAGTGGGGGAGCAGTACTTC. As protein: CASSAERPTVGEQYF.

This clonotype has just a few counts. The rearrangement links TRBV6-1 to TRBJ2-7; D is ambiguous. The CDR3 has 14 amino acids. V lost 9 bases, J lost 2 bases, and 17 bases lay in between. Germline V lookup: CDR1 MNHNS, CDR2 SASEGT. CDR3 residues: CASRALGLAYEQYF. The CDR3 nucleotides read TGTGCCAGTAGGGCGCTGGGGTTAGCCTACGAGCAGTACTTC.

This sequence joins TRBV4-3 and TRBJ1-2; possible D gene TRBD1, 5 bases. Trimming left V 0 bases short and J 4 bases short, with 15 bases between. Looked up from germline, CDR1 is LGHNA and CDR2 is YSLEER. CDR3 length: 16 amino acids. In nucleotides, the CDR3 is TGCGCCAGCAGCCAAGATTCTCCGGGACCGAGCTATGGCTACACCTTC. Its translation is CASSQDSPGPSYGYTF.